Below, 16 T cell receptor beta chains from the same sample are listed, as sequenced in a study of blood T cell repertoires in COVID-19. Clones were read by immunoSEQ multiplex PCR, and TCRdb kept only the in-frame ones, dropping some. There are about 370,000 clones in the sample; 75% to 90% occur only once, and over 0.95% lies in the top ten. The specimen was PBMCs or T cells enriched from blood (not recorded which). These receptors came from a man between 18 and 29 years old who had recovered from COVID-19.

The chain uses TRBV5-1 and TRBJ2-1; 10 bases fit TRBD2. The germline V gene encodes CDR1 SGHRS and CDR2 YFSETQ. Trimming removed 0 bases from V and 2 bases from J; junction bases left unmatched: 5. This CDR3 has 17 residues. The chain's CDR3 is CASSLASGRATYNEQFF. CDR3 nucleotides: TGCGCCAGCAGCTTGGCCAGCGGGAGGGCCACCTACAATGAGCAGTTCTTC.

The chain joins TRBV9 to TRBJ2-2, with D hard to call. Trimming left V 0 bases short and J 6 bases short, with 6 bases between. The length of the CDR3 is 13 residues. CDR1 is SGDLS and CDR2 is YYNGEE in the germline V gene. The CDR3 spells CASSVDGAGELFF. The CDR3, as DNA: TGTGCCAGCAGCGTAGATGGAGCCGGGGAGCTGTTTTTT.

J is TRBJ2-1 and V is TRBV19; D not certain. Per germline, CDR1 LNHDA and CDR2 SQIVND (reference sequence). The V and J ends lost 7 bases and 7 bases respectively, with 17 bases between them. The CDR3 loop spans 14 amino acids. The CDR3, as DNA: TGTGCCAGTACCCTAGACCCCACTCGGAATGAGCAGTTCTTC. Amino acids: CASTLDPTRNEQFF.

V and J are TRBV28 and TRBJ1-3; 7 positions match TRBD1. With V trimmed by 6 bases and J by 0 bases, 8 bases remained unmatched. In germline, CDR1 is MDHEN, CDR2 SYDVKM. The length of the CDR3 is 16 residues. CDR3 DNA: TGTGCCAGCAGATCCCCAGGGGGTTTCTCTGGAAACACCATATATTTT. Translating it yields CASRSPGGFSGNTIYF.

This chain connects TRBV28 to TRBJ2-7, with 11 positions matching TRBD2. Germline trimming cut 5 bases from V and 3 bases from J; bases unmatched to any gene: 6. There are 15 residues in the CDR3. Germline V gives CDR1 MDHEN, CDR2 SYDVKM. CDR3 bases: TGTGCCAGCAGTAAACTAGCGGGGGATATCTACGAGCAGTACTTC. Protein product: CASSKLAGDIYEQYF. The whole variable domain, remainder taken from reference TRBV28 and TRBJ2-7, is DVKVTQSSRYLVKRTGEKVFLECVQDMDHENMFWYRQDPGLGLRLIYFSYDVKMKEKGDIPEGYSVSREKKERFSLILESASTNQTSMYLCASSKLAGDIYEQYFGPGTRLTVT.

This chain connects TRBV19 to TRBJ2-2; D remains unclear. Trimming removed 8 bases from V and 2 bases from J, with 3 bases in between. The CDR3 consists of 11 residues. Germline CDR1 reads LNHDA; CDR2 reads SQIVND (reference sequence). In nucleotides, the CDR3 is TGTGCCAGTCAAAACACCGGGGAGCTGTTTTTT. As protein: CASQNTGELFF. Combining the CDR3 with reference TRBV19 and TRBJ2-2 gives the whole variable domain DGGITQSPKYLFRKEGQNVTLSCEQNLNHDAMYWYRQDPGQGLRLIYYSQIVNDFQKGDIAEGYSVSREKKESFPLTVTSAQKNPTAFYLCASQNTGELFFGEGSRLTVL.

The gene calls are TRBV9 and TRBJ1-1; 8 bases match TRBD1. In germline, CDR1 is SGDLS, CDR2 YYNGEE. The CDR3 spans 16 residues. Germline trimming cut 3 bases from V and 1 base from J; bases unmatched to any gene: 8. CDR3 bases: TGTGCCAGCAGCGCCACCCCGGGACAGGCGAACACTGAAGCTTTCTTT. As protein: CASSATPGQANTEAFF.

As for this clone: Other DNA sequences in the same sample also yield this CDR3. The chain is built from TRBV12-3 or TRBV12-4 and TRBJ1-2; D may be TRBD1 (5 bases). The V gene lost 6 bases and the J gene lost 3 bases, with 8 bases spanning the gap. The CDR3 runs to 12 residues. CDR3 nucleotide sequence: TGTGCCAGCAGCCCGGGGGACTATGGCTACACCTTC. It yields the protein CASSPGDYGYTF.

This rearrangement joins TRBV5-1 to TRBJ2-2, with TRBD1 matching over 7 bases. This CDR3 has 15 residues. J gave up 0 bases and V 3 bases, and 2 bases lay outside the gene matches. Germline V gene data show CDR1 as SGHRS and CDR2 as YFSETQ. The CDR3 bases are TGCGCCAGCAGCTCGGGACAGACGAACACCGGGGAGCTGTTTTTT. This codes for CASSSGQTNTGELFF.

The genes are TRBV18 and TRBJ1-1; TRBD1 is a possible D gene (6 bases). V lost 3 bases and J lost 7, with 9 bases in between. This CDR3 contains 12 residues. Looked up from germline, CDR1 is KGHSH and CDR2 is LQKENI. The DNA for the CDR3 is TGTGCCAGCTCACCCGGACAGAATGAAGCTTTCTTT. Translated: CASSPGQNEAFF. Variable domain in full (rest from reference TRBV18 and TRBJ1-1): NAGVMQNPRHLVRRRGQEARLRCSPMKGHSHVYWYRQLPEEGLKFMVYLQKENIIDESGMPKERFSAEFPKEGPSILRIQQVVRGDSAAYFCASSPGQNEAFFGQGTRLTVV.

This sequence joins TRBV28 and TRBJ2-7; 7 nucleotides match TRBD2. Per the germline V gene, CDR1 is MDHEN and CDR2 is SYDVKM. CDR3 length: 15 residues. Germline trimming cut 4 bases from V and 6 bases from J; bases unmatched to any gene: 12. The DNA of the CDR3 is TGTGCCAGCAGTTCTAGACTAGCCCCCGTCGTCGAGCAGTACTTC. It is translated as CASSSRLAPVVEQYF.

J is TRBJ1-2 and V is TRBV6-5, with TRBD1 identical over 11 bases. The ends lost 6 bases at V and 3 bases at J; junction bases unmatched: 9. The CDR3 runs 16 residues. Germline V gene data show CDR1 as MNHEY and CDR2 as SVGAGI. The CDR3 nucleotides read TGTGCCAGCAGCTACGGGACAGGGGGTAGACACTATGGCTACACCTTC. This sequence encodes CASSYGTGGRHYGYTF.

This clone showed up just once. This sequence joins TRBV5-1 and TRBJ2-3, with 11 bases lining up with TRBD2. Germline assignment: CDR1 SGHRS and CDR2 YFSETQ. Trimming at V came to 7 bases and at J to 0 bases, leaving 10 bases not matched to a gene. This CDR3 contains 17 residues. The CDR3 loop is CASRNIAGGLSTDTQYF. The CDR3 nucleotides read TGCGCCAGCCGTAATATAGCGGGGGGGCTGAGCACAGATACGCAGTATTTT.

The V and J genes are TRBV13 and TRBJ2-7, with a possible D match to TRBD2 (5 bases). Germline V gives CDR1 PRHDT, CDR2 FYEKMQ (reference sequence). CDR3 length equals 12 residues. With 5 bases removed from V and 7 bases from J, the gap between germline ends came to 12 bases. The DNA for the CDR3 is TGTGCCAGCAGCCCGGGGTGGGGAGAGCAGTACTTC. It yields the protein CASSPGWGEQYF.

The V call is TRBV30, the J call TRBJ1-1, with 9 nucleotides matching TRBD1. V lost 6 bases, J lost 0 bases, and 11 bases stayed unmatched. Germline V gene data show CDR1 as GTSNPN and CDR2 as SVGIG (reference sequence). The CDR3 length is 16 residues. In DNA form, the CDR3 reads TGTGCCTGTAGTAGAACAGGGGGCAGGGTGAACACTGAAGCTTTCTTT. This gives the protein CACSRTGGRVNTEAFF.

The chain combines TRBV5-4 with TRBJ2-5, with 8 bases aligning to TRBD1. The CDR3 covers 15 residues. J gave up 5 bases and V 4 bases, and 10 bases lay outside the gene matches. Germline values: CDR1 SGHNT, CDR2 YYREEE (reference sequence). As DNA, the CDR3 is TGTGCCAGCAGCGCCCAACAGGGGGTGGAGGAGACCCAGTACTTC. Translating gives CASSAQQGVEETQYF.